Shown below are 23 T cell receptor beta chains from a single sample sequenced in a study of OX40 agonist ivuxolimab in advanced cancers. Clones were read by immunoSEQ multiplex PCR, and TCRdb kept only the in-frame ones, dropping some. The sample holds over 80,000 clones, 80% to 90% seen once. This material consisted of CD4+ or CD8+ T cells sorted from blood, taken in a trial of the OX40 agonist ivuxolimab. All receptors come from an adult with an advanced solid tumor such as melanoma, head and neck, liver or kidney cancer.

This clone was detected once. The chain carries TRBV7-9 and TRBJ2-4, with unresolved D. Germline loops: CDR1 SEHNR, CDR2 FQNEAQ (reference sequence). Trimming stripped 5 bases from V and 8 bases from J, with 10 bases between. The CDR3 loop spans 12 amino acids. The CDR3 DNA reads TGTGCCAGCAGCGCCGACGACGACATTCAGTACTTC. Protein sequence: CASSADDDIQYF. The full variable domain, rest sourced from reference TRBV7-9 and TRBJ2-4, is DTGVSQNPRHKITKRGQNVTFRCDPISEHNRLYWYRQTLGQGPEFLTYFQNEAQLEKSRLLSDRFSAERPKGSFSTLEIQRTEQGDSAMYLCASSADDDIQYFGAGTRLSVL.

This chain joins TRBV5-1 and TRBJ2-7; TRBD2 agrees at 9 bases. The V gene's germline CDR1 is SGHRS and CDR2 YFSETQ. The ends lost 4 bases at V and 1 base at J; junction bases unmatched: 3. CDR3 length equals 14 residues. The CDR3 sequence: CASSRGLASYEQYF. As DNA, the CDR3 is TGCGCCAGCAGCAGGGGACTAGCTTCCTACGAGCAGTACTTC. The full variable domain, completed using reference TRBV5-1 and TRBJ2-7, is KAGVTQTPRYLIKTRGQQVTLSCSPISGHRSVSWYQQTPGQGLQFLFEYFSETQRNKGNFPGRFSGRQFSNSRSEMNVSTLELGDSALYLCASSRGLASYEQYFGPGTRLTVT.

J is TRBJ2-3 and V is TRBV9, with D possibly TRBD1 on 6 matching bases. This CDR3 spans 15 amino acids. Trimming removed 1 base at V and 3 bases at J, with 12 bases between. Germline V gene data show CDR1 as SGDLS and CDR2 as YYNGEE. The CDR3 DNA reads TGTGCCAGCAGCGTATGGGGGCGCGGGACAGATACGCAGTATTTT. The encoded protein is CASSVWGRGTDTQYF.

This clone showed up just once. The CDR3 spells CASSLDGSGRVRSPLHF. The CDR3 DNA reads as TGTGCCAGCAGCTTAGATGGTTCGGGACGGGTTCGTTCACCCCTCCACTTT. V and J are TRBV7-8 and TRBJ1-6; the D gene is possibly TRBD1 (5 bases). The CDR3 is 17 residues long. Trimming removed 1 base from V and 9 bases from J, with 19 bases in between. Germline V gene sequence: CDR1 SGHVS, CDR2 FQNEAQ. The variable domain in full, with the rest retrieved from reference TRBV7-8 and TRBJ1-6, is GAGVSQSPRYKVAKRGQDVALRCDPISGHVSLFWYQQALGQGPEFLTYFQNEAQLDKSGLPSDRFFAERPEGSVSTLKIQRTQQEDSAVYLCASSLDGSGRVRSPLHFGNGTRLTVT.

The V and J genes are TRBV2 and TRBJ1-2; possibly TRBD1 for D (6 bases). V dropped 10 bases and J dropped 0 bases, with 18 bases sitting between them. Germline CDR1 reads SNHLY; CDR2 reads FYNNEI. This CDR3 region has 15 residues. This CDR3 is CAITREGGTNYGYTF. CDR3 nucleotides: TGTGCCATCACTCGGGAAGGGGGTACTAACTATGGCTACACCTTC.

The V and J genes are TRBV7-8 and TRBJ1-3; D is ambiguous. Germline V lookup: CDR1 SGHVS, CDR2 FQNEAQ. This CDR3 comprises 17 residues. Trimming took 5 bases from V and 0 from J, leaving 17 bases between them. The CDR3 sequence is CASSRRGAAGSGNTIYF. The CDR3 DNA reads as TGTGCCAGCAGCCGTCGGGGAGCGGCCGGCTCTGGAAACACCATATATTTT.

The chain employs TRBV19 and TRBJ1-4, with unresolved D. The CDR3 runs 13 residues. Trimming pared 10 bases from V and 6 bases from J, leaving 15 bases between. The V gene's germline CDR1 is LNHDA and CDR2 SQIVND (reference sequence). The CDR3 reads CATNGSGDEKLFF. In DNA, the CDR3 is TGTGCCACCAACGGGTCGGGCGATGAAAAACTGTTTTTT.

CDR3 coding DNA: TGTGCCAGCAGTGGCGCAGCGGGAGGGCCCGGCGAGACCCAGTACTTC. Amino acids: CASSGAAGGPGETQYF. The chain links TRBV7-9 to TRBJ2-5; 10 bases are shared with TRBD2. CDR3 size: 16 residues. With V trimmed by 6 bases and J by 5 bases, 12 bases remained unmatched. Germline CDR1 is SEHNR and CDR2 is FQNEAQ (reference sequence).

This clone has only a few counts. This sequence joins TRBV19 and TRBJ1-1; D may be TRBD1 (5 bases). V gave up 9 bases and J gave up 0 bases, with 11 bases separating them. The germline V gene has CDR1 LNHDA and CDR2 SQIVND (reference sequence). This CDR3 region has 13 residues. The CDR3 DNA follows: TGTGCCAGCAGGGACGAAGTGAACACTGAAGCTTTCTTT. It yields the protein CASRDEVNTEAFF.

The chain uses TRBV5-6 and TRBJ2-2; a possible D gene is TRBD2 (6 bases). V shed 3 bases and J shed 2 bases, with 11 bases lying between them. The length of the CDR3 is 15 residues. Germline V gene sequence: CDR1 SGHDT, CDR2 YYEEEE. CDR3 in DNA: TGTGCCAGCAGCTCTCCCGGGAGTAACACCGGGGAGCTGTTTTTT. Its protein is CASSSPGSNTGELFF.

This chain connects TRBV6-5 to TRBJ2-2; D is uncertain. Germline V gives CDR1 MNHEY, CDR2 SVGAGI. V lost 7 bases, J lost 2 bases, and 8 bases lay in between. This CDR3 comprises 13 residues. The CDR3 region is CASKGSNTGELFF. The CDR3 region has the DNA TGTGCCAGCAAGGGCAGCAACACCGGGGAGCTGTTTTTT.

The chain employs TRBV11-2 and TRBJ2-1, with 7 bases that match TRBD2. The CDR3 runs 14 residues. The trim removed 0 bases at V and 15 bases at J, leaving 11 bases unmatched. Germline CDR1 reads SGHAT; CDR2 reads FQNNGV. This chain's CDR3 is CASSLERLSGVWFF. In DNA form, the CDR3 reads TGTGCCAGCAGCTTAGAGAGGCTAAGCGGGGTATGGTTCTTC.

This sequence joins TRBV30 and TRBJ1-2; D perhaps matches TRBD1 (5 bases). The CDR3 loop spans 13 amino acids. The germline V and J ends were trimmed by 7 bases and 2 bases, with 14 bases remaining between them. Per germline, CDR1 GTSNPN and CDR2 SVGIG (reference sequence). The CDR3 loop is CAYTLQENYGYTF. The CDR3 DNA follows: TGTGCCTATACACTACAGGAAAACTATGGCTACACCTTC.

This clone was observed once. As DNA, the CDR3 is TGTGCCAGCGCCGATTACAGGGGTGGTCAGCCCCAGCATTTT. Amino acid sequence: CASADYRGGQPQHF. The chain combines TRBV6-1 with TRBJ1-5; 7 bases align to TRBD1. Germline values: CDR1 MNHNS, CDR2 SASEGT. The CDR3 totals 14 residues. Trimming cost V 8 bases and J 6 bases; bases outside gene matches: 10.

This chain connects TRBV7-9 to TRBJ1-1; possible D gene TRBD1, 5 bases. The V end was cut by 5 bases, the J end by 1 base, with 11 bases between. Germline loops: CDR1 SEHNR, CDR2 FQNEAQ (reference sequence). This CDR3 comprises 14 residues. CDR3 DNA sequence: TGTGCCAGCAGCCTCGGGACGGCGAACACTGAAGCTTTCTTT. Protein product: CASSLGTANTEAFF.

In this sample, this clone turned up a few times. This rearrangement joins TRBV7-2 to TRBJ2-3, with 9 positions matching TRBD2. The CDR3 is 15 residues long. Germline loops: CDR1 SGHTA, CDR2 FQGNSA. V was pared by 2 bases and J by 4 bases, with 4 bases of the junction left unmatched. The DNA for the CDR3 is TGTGCCAGCAGCTTACCTAGCGGGATCGCAGATACGCAGTATTTT. Its protein is CASSLPSGIADTQYF.

The rearrangement uses TRBV11-2 and TRBJ1-4; no clear D gene. This CDR3 contains 14 residues. V gave up 1 base and J gave up 8 bases, with 11 bases separating them. Germline CDR1 is SGHAT and CDR2 is FQNNGV. The CDR3 reads CASSLGPEGEKLFF. CDR3 nucleotides: TGTGCCAGCAGCTTAGGACCAGAGGGAGAAAAACTGTTTTTT. Drawing the rest from reference TRBV11-2 and TRBJ1-4, the complete variable domain is EAGVAQSPRYKIIEKRQSVAFWCNPISGHATLYWYQQILGQGPKLLIQFQNNGVVDDSQLPKDRFSAERLKGVDSTLKIQPAKLEDSAVYLCASSLGPEGEKLFFGSGTQLSVL.

The rearrangement links TRBV5-1 to TRBJ1-2; TRBD1 agrees at 11 bases. The germline V gene has CDR1 SGHRS and CDR2 YFSETQ. Trimming cost V 4 bases and J 8 bases; bases outside gene matches: 7. The CDR3 spans 14 residues. The CDR3 reads CASSTGQGALGYTF. The CDR3 bases are TGCGCCAGCAGCACCGGACAGGGGGCGCTGGGCTACACCTTC.

The genes are TRBV27 and TRBJ2-7, with D perhaps matching TRBD2 (5 bases). Germline V lookup: CDR1 MNHEY, CDR2 SMNVEV (reference sequence). V was shortened by 3 bases and J by 9 bases, with 39 bases between the two germline ends. The CDR3 runs 21 residues. This CDR3 is CASSFPEPKRDKRPTNPMQYV. The DNA for the CDR3 is TGTGCCAGCAGTTTCCCAGAACCAAAAAGAGATAAACGACCGACTAACCCCATGCAGTACGTC.

This sequence joins TRBV5-1 and TRBJ1-2; 11 nucleotides agree with TRBD1. The CDR3 extends over 14 amino acids. CDR1 and CDR2 (germline): SGHRS, YFSETQ. Here the CDR3 DNA reads TGCGCTTCAGCTCCCGGACAGGGGGCAGGAGGCTACACCTTC. It encodes CASAPGQGAGGYTF.

This sequence joins TRBV30 and TRBJ2-2; D not resolved. V shed 2 bases and J shed 4 bases, with 14 bases lying between them. The CDR3 length is 15 residues. The germline gives CDR1 GTSNPN, CDR2 SVGIG (reference sequence). The CDR3 is CAWSRTLNPTGELFF. In nucleotides, the CDR3 is TGTGCCTGGAGTAGGACCCTAAACCCCACCGGGGAGCTGTTTTTT.

The chain links TRBV13 to TRBJ2-3; 8 nucleotides agree with TRBD1. This CDR3 comprises 17 residues. CDR1 and CDR2 from the germline V gene are PRHDT and FYEKMQ (reference sequence). Germline trimming cut 1 base from V and 5 bases from J; bases unmatched to any gene: 11. CDR3 sequence: CASSLARWTGSEDTQYF. The DNA for the CDR3 is TGTGCCAGCAGCTTAGCGAGGTGGACAGGGAGTGAAGATACGCAGTATTTT.

This clone was counted a single time. This chain uses TRBV28 with TRBJ1-2, with 7 bases fitting TRBD1. Germline V lookup: CDR1 MDHEN, CDR2 SYDVKM. The CDR3 consists of 15 residues. J gave up 7 bases and V 10 bases, and 18 bases lay outside the gene matches. DNA of the CDR3: TGTGCCACTGAACGAAGGGGGCGAGGCAACAGTGGCTACACCTTC. Translated, it gives CATERRGRGNSGYTF.